This T cell receptor (beta chain) was sequenced during a study of T cell responses to AZD1222 COVID-19 vaccine. This clone was seen a few times. Clones were read by immunoSEQ multiplex PCR, and TCRdb kept only the in-frame ones, dropping some. Among fewer than 200,000 clones listed, more than 70% were seen once. The CDR3 covers 16 residues. After removal of 6 bases from V and 3 bases from J, the junction contained 10 bases not matched to a gene. Germline assignment: CDR1 MNHEY and CDR2 SVGEGT. The clonotype comes from an adult who received the AZD1222 COVID-19 vaccine. V is TRBV6-2 or TRBV6-3 and J is TRBJ2-1; 8 bases map to TRBD2. The source was peripheral blood, collected 28 days after the second AZD1222 dose. This chain's CDR3 is CASSDGLAGNYNEQFF. The DNA of the CDR3 is TGTGCCAGCAGCGACGGCCTAGCGGGTAACTACAATGAGCAGTTCTTC.